This is a list of T cell receptor beta chains from one sample in a study of cytomegalovirus exposure and HLA in healthy donors. Measured with immunoSEQ multiplex PCR; TCRdb has only the in-frame clones, and not every one. The table lists more than 90,000 clones, around 82% of them singletons. Input material: PBMCs. Receptor source: a woman between 55 and 75 years old in good health and CMV-seronegative. The CDR3 runs from the conserved cysteine through the conserved F or W. The D gene is left open where the match is weak. Some rows mark clone size as missing; the rest say once, few, many or name a class of expanded clone.

cdr3_length: 14; d_call: TRBD2; clone_size: .; j_call: TRBJ2-7; v_call: TRBV5-6; cdr3_aa: CASSLVAGAYEQYF; cdr3_nt: TGTGCCAGCAGCTTGGTGGCGGGGGCCTACGAGCAGTACTTC
cdr3_length: 13; d_call: .; clone_size: .; j_call: TRBJ2-5; v_call: TRBV10-3; cdr3_aa: CATESGVGETQYF; cdr3_nt: TGTGCCACCGAGTCGGGGGTGGGAGAGACCCAGTACTTC
cdr3_length: 13; d_call: .; clone_size: .; j_call: TRBJ1-1; v_call: TRBV29-1; cdr3_aa: CSVDRGLKTEAFF; cdr3_nt: TGCAGCGTTGACAGGGGATTGAAGACTGAAGCTTTCTTT
cdr3_length: 14; d_call: TRBD1; clone_size: .; j_call: TRBJ2-5; v_call: TRBV6-5; cdr3_aa: CASSTDRDQETQYF; cdr3_nt: TGTGCCAGCAGCACTGACAGGGATCAAGAGACCCAGTACTTC
cdr3_length: 13; d_call: .; clone_size: .; j_call: TRBJ1-2; v_call: TRBV6-1; cdr3_aa: CASSKSLADGYTF; cdr3_nt: TGTGCCAGCAGTAAATCCTTAGCTGATGGCTACACCTTC
cdr3_length: 13; d_call: .; clone_size: .; j_call: TRBJ1-6; v_call: TRBV5-5; cdr3_aa: CASSLQVNSPLHF; cdr3_nt: TGTGCCAGCAGCTTACAGGTGAATTCACCCCTCCACTTT
cdr3_length: 16; d_call: .; clone_size: .; j_call: TRBJ1-5; v_call: TRBV5-8; cdr3_aa: CASSASRRHLNQPQHF; cdr3_nt: TGTGCCAGCAGCGCCTCCAGAAGACACCTCAATCAGCCCCAGCATTTT
cdr3_length: 15; d_call: .; clone_size: .; j_call: TRBJ1-6; v_call: TRBV7-2; cdr3_aa: CASSPAATTDSPLHF; cdr3_nt: TGTGCCAGCAGCCCCGCGGCAACAACGGATTCACCCCTCCACTTT
cdr3_length: 15; d_call: TRBD2; clone_size: .; j_call: TRBJ2-2; v_call: TRBV28; cdr3_aa: CASRPSSGIYGELFF; cdr3_nt: TGTGCCAGCAGGCCTAGCAGCGGGATTTACGGGGAGCTGTTTTTT
cdr3_length: 14; d_call: TRBD2; clone_size: once; j_call: TRBJ2-1; v_call: TRBV27; cdr3_aa: CASRVLAGGYEQFF; cdr3_nt: TGTGCCAGCAGGGTCCTAGCGGGGGGCTATGAGCAGTTCTTC
cdr3_length: 12; d_call: .; clone_size: .; j_call: TRBJ1-4; v_call: TRBV6-5; cdr3_aa: CASRGGEGKLFF; cdr3_nt: TGTGCCAGCAGGGGAGGAGAAGGAAAATTGTTTTTT
cdr3_length: 14; d_call: TRBD2; clone_size: .; j_call: TRBJ2-1; v_call: TRBV5-1; cdr3_aa: CASSRTSGTDEQFF; cdr3_nt: TGCGCCAGCAGTAGGACTAGCGGGACCGATGAGCAGTTCTTC
cdr3_length: 13; d_call: .; clone_size: .; j_call: TRBJ2-5; v_call: TRBV6-5; cdr3_aa: CASIRDLQETQYF; cdr3_nt: TGTGCCAGCATCCGGGATCTACAAGAGACCCAGTACTTC
cdr3_length: 14; d_call: TRBD1; clone_size: once; j_call: TRBJ2-5; v_call: TRBV7-9; cdr3_aa: CASSPSTGLETQYF; cdr3_nt: TGTGCCAGCAGCCCGTCGACAGGGTTGGAGACCCAGTACTTC
cdr3_length: 18; d_call: TRBD2; clone_size: .; j_call: TRBJ2-1; v_call: TRBV4-3; cdr3_aa: CASSQAPGGPFSYNEQFF; cdr3_nt: TGCGCCAGCAGCCAAGCCCCGGGAGGCCCGTTCTCCTACAATGAGCAGTTCTTC
cdr3_length: 16; d_call: .; clone_size: .; j_call: TRBJ1-1; v_call: TRBV5-1; cdr3_aa: CASSLVGGDMNTEAFF; cdr3_nt: TGCGCCAGCAGCTTAGTCGGGGGAGATATGAACACTGAAGCTTTCTTT
cdr3_length: 12; d_call: .; clone_size: .; j_call: TRBJ2-7; v_call: TRBV7-9; cdr3_aa: CASSLSTGEQYF; cdr3_nt: TGTGCCAGCAGCTTATCCACAGGGGAGCAGTACTTC
cdr3_length: 15; d_call: TRBD1; clone_size: .; j_call: TRBJ1-2; v_call: TRBV5-6; cdr3_aa: CASSLEGQGRSGYTF; cdr3_nt: TGTGCCAGCAGCTTGGAAGGACAGGGTAGGAGTGGCTACACCTTC
cdr3_length: 15; d_call: TRBD2; clone_size: once; j_call: TRBJ2-1; v_call: TRBV14; cdr3_aa: CASSPGLAAYNEQFF; cdr3_nt: TGTGCCAGCAGCCCAGGACTAGCGGCCTACAATGAGCAGTTCTTC
cdr3_length: 17; d_call: TRBD1; clone_size: .; j_call: TRBJ2-3; v_call: TRBV28; cdr3_aa: CASTGTGGGPGTDTQYF; cdr3_nt: TGTGCCAGCACCGGGACAGGGGGCGGCCCGGGGACAGATACGCAGTATTTT
cdr3_length: 13; d_call: .; clone_size: .; j_call: TRBJ1-1; v_call: TRBV18; cdr3_aa: CASSPLQNTEAFF; cdr3_nt: TGTGCCAGCTCACCACTCCAGAACACTGAAGCTTTCTTT
cdr3_length: 17; d_call: .; clone_size: few; j_call: TRBJ2-3; v_call: TRBV4-3; cdr3_aa: CASSQAIVSSGTDTQYF; cdr3_nt: TGCGCCAGCAGCCAAGCCATCGTCTCTAGCGGCACAGATACGCAGTATTTT
cdr3_length: 14; d_call: .; clone_size: .; j_call: TRBJ2-3; v_call: TRBV19; cdr3_aa: CASSPGGGVDTQYF; cdr3_nt: TGTGCCAGTAGTCCTGGGGGGGGCGTCGATACGCAGTATTTT
cdr3_length: 16; d_call: TRBD2; clone_size: .; j_call: TRBJ2-2; v_call: TRBV7-9; cdr3_aa: CASSPLAGVNAGELFF; cdr3_nt: TGTGCCAGCAGCCCCCTAGCGGGAGTGAACGCCGGGGAGCTGTTTTTT
cdr3_length: 13; d_call: .; clone_size: .; j_call: TRBJ1-2; v_call: TRBV5-1; cdr3_aa: CASSLGGQGPGTF; cdr3_nt: TGCGCCAGCAGCTTGGGGGGACAAGGACCTGGCACCTTC
cdr3_length: 15; d_call: TRBD1; clone_size: once; j_call: TRBJ1-2; v_call: TRBV11-2; cdr3_aa: CASSLDVGRGYGYTF; cdr3_nt: TGTGCCAGCAGCTTAGATGTTGGCAGGGGGTATGGCTACACCTTC
cdr3_length: 16; d_call: TRBD2; clone_size: once; j_call: TRBJ2-1; v_call: TRBV2; cdr3_aa: CASSGRTSGSSNEQFF; cdr3_nt: TGTGCCAGCAGTGGGAGGACTAGCGGGAGTTCTAATGAGCAGTTCTTC
cdr3_length: 15; d_call: .; clone_size: .; j_call: TRBJ2-1; v_call: TRBV6-5; cdr3_aa: CASSRNSQGGTGQFF; cdr3_nt: TGTGCCAGCAGTCGGAATTCCCAGGGGGGAACAGGGCAGTTCTTC
cdr3_length: 13; d_call: .; clone_size: .; j_call: TRBJ2-7; v_call: TRBV30; cdr3_aa: CAWGWGYTEEQYF; cdr3_nt: TGTGCCTGGGGGTGGGGCTACACCGAGGAGCAGTACTTC
cdr3_length: 13; d_call: TRBD1; clone_size: once; j_call: TRBJ2-5; v_call: TRBV2; cdr3_aa: CASSGTGVETQYF; cdr3_nt: TGTGCCAGCAGTGGCACAGGGGTAGAGACCCAGTACTTC
cdr3_length: 17; d_call: TRBD2; clone_size: .; j_call: TRBJ2-7; v_call: TRBV28; cdr3_aa: CASTRGLAGGRDYEQYF; cdr3_nt: TGTGCCAGCACCCGAGGTCTAGCGGGAGGGAGGGACTACGAGCAGTACTTC
cdr3_length: 14; d_call: TRBD1; clone_size: .; j_call: TRBJ1-2; v_call: TRBV28; cdr3_aa: CASSSYTRDRGSAF; cdr3_nt: TGTGCCAGCAGTTCATACACCAGGGACAGGGGTAGCGCCTTC